The sequence of this T cell receptor beta chain was determined in a study of cytotoxic CD8 clonotypes in ibrutinib-treated CLL. The germline CDR1 and CDR2 sequences are SGHTA and FQGNSA. Trimming pared 1 base from V and 9 bases from J, leaving 13 bases between. This CDR3 comprises 14 residues. Study-level results: Contraction or stability on treatment characterized the public clonotypes, which were uncommon.

Profiling relied on immunoSEQ multiplex PCR, and the TCRdb table lists in-frame clones only, not all of them. The repertoire holds approximately 190,000 clones, with roughly three quarters as singletons. Details on this clone: The antigen remains unidentified.

The chain is built from TRBV7-2 and TRBJ2-4; the D is unclear. The sequencing here drew on PBMCs, taken after 12 months of ibrutinib treatment. The receptor was derived from a human donor with chronic lymphocytic leukemia. CDR3 loop: CASSLVGSGSIQYF. In DNA form, the CDR3 reads TGTGCCAGCAGCTTAGTGGGCTCAGGAAGCATTCAGTACTTC.